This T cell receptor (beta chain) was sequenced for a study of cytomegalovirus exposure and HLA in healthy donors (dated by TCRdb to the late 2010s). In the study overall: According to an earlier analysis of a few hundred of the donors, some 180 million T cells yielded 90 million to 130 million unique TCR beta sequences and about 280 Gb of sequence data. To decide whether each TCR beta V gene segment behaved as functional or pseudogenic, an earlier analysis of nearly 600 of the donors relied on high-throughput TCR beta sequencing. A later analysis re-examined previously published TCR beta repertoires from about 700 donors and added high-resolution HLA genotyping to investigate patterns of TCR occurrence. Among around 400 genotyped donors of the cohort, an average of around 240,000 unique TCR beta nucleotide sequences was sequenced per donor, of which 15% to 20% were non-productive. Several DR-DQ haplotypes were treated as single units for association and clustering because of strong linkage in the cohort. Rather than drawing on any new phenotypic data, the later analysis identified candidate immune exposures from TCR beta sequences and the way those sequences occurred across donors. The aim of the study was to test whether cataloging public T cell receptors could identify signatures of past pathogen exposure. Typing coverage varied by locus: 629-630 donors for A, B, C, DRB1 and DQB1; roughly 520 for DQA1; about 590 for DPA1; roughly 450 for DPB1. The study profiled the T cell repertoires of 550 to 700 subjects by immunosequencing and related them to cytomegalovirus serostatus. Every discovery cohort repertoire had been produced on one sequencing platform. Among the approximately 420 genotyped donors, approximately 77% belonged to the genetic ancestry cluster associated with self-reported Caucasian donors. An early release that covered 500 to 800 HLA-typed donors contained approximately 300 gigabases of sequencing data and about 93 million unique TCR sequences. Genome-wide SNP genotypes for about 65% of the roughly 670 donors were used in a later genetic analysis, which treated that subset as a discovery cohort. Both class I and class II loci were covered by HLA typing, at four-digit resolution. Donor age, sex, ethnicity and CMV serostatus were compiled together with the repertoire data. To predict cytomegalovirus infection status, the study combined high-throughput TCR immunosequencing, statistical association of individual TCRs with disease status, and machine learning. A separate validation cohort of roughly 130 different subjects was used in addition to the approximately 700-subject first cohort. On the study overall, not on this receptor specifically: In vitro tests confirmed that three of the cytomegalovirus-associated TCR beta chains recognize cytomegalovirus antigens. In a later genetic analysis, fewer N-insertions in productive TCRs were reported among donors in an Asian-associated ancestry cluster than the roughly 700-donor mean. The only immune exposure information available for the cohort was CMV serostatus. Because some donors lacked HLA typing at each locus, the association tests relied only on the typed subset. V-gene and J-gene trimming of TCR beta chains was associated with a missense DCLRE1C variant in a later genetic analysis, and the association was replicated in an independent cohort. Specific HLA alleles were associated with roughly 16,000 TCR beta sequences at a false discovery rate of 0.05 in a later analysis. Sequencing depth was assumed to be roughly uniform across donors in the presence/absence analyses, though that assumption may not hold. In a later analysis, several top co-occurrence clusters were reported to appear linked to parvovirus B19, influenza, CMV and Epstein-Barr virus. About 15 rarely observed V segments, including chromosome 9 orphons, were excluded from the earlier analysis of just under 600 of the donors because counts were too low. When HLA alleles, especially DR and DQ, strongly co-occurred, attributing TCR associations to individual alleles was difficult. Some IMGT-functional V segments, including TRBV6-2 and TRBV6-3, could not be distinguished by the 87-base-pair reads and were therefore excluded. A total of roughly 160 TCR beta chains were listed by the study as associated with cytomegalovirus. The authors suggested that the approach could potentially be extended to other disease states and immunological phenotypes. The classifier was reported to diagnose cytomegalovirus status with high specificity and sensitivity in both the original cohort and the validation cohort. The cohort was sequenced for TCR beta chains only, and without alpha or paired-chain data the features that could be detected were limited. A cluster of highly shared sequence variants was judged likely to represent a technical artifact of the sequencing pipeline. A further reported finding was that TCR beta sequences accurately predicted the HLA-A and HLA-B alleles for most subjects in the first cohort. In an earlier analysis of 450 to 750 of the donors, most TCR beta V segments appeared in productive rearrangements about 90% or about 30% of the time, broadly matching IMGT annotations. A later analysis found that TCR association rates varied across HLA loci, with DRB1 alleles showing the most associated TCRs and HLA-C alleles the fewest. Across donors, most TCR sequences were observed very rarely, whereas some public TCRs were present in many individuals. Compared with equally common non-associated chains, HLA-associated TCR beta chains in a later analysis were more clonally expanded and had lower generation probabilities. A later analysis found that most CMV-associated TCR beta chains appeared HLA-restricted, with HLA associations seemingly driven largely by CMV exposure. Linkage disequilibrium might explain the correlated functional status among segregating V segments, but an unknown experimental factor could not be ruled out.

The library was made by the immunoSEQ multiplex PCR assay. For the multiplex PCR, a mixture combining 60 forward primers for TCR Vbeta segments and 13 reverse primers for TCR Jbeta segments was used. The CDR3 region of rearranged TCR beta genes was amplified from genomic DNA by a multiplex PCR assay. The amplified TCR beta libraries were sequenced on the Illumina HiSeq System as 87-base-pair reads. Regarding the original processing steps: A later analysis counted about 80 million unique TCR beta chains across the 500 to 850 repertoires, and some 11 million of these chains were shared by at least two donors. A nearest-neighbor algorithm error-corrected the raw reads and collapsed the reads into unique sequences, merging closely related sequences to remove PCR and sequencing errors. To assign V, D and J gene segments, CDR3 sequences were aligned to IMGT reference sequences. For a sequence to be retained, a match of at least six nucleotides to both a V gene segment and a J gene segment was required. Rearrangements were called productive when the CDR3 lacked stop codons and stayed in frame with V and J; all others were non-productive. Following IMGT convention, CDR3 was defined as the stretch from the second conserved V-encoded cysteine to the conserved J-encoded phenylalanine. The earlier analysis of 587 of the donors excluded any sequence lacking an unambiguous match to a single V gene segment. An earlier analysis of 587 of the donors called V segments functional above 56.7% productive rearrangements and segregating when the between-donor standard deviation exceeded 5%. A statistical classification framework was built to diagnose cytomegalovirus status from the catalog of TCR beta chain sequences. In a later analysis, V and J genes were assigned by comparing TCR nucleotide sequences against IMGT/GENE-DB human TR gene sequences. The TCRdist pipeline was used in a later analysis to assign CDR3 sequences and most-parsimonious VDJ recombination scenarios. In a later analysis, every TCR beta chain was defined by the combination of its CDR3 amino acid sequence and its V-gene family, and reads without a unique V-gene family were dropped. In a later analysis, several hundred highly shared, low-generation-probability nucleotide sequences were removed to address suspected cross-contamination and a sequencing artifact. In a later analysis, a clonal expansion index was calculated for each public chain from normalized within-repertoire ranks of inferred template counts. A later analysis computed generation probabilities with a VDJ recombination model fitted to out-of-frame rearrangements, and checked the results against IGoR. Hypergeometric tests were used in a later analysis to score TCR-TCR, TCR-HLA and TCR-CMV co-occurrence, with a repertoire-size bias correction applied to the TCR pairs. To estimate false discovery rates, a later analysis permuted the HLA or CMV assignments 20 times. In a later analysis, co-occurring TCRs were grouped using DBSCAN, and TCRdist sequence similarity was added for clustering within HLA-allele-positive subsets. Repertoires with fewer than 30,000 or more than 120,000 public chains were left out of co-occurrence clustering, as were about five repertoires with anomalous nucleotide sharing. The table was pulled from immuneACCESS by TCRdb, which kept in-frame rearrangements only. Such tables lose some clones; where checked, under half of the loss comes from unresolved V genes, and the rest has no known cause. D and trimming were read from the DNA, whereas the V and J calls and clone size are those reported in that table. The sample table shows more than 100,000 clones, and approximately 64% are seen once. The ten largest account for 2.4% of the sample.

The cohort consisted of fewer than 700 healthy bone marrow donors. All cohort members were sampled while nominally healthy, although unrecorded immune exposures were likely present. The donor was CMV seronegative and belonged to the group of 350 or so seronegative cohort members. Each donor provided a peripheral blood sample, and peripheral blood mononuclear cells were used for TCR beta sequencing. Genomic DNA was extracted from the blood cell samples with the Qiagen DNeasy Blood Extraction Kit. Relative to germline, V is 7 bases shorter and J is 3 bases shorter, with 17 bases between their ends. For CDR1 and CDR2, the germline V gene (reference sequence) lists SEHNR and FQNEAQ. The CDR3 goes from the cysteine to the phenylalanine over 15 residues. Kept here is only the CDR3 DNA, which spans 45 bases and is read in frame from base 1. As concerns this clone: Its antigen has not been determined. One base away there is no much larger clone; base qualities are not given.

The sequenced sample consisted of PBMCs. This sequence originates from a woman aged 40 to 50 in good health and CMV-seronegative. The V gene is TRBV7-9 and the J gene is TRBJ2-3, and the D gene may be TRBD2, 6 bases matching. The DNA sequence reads TGTGCCAGCATACCGTCCCCCGCGGGAACAGATACGCAGTATTTT. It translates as CASIPSPAGTDTQYF. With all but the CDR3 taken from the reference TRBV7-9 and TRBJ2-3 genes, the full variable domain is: DTGVSQNPRHKITKRGQNVTFRCDPISEHNRLYWYRQTLGQGPEFLTYFQNEAQLEKSRLLSDRFSAERPKGSFSTLEIQRTEQGDSAMYLCASIPSPAGTDTQYFGPGTRLTVL.